The clone carrying this T cell receptor beta chain appeared a few times. The antigen is unknown. This entry is derived from a study of post-analysis software for immune sequencing data. Findings and limits, study-wide: F measure clustering grouped samples strongly by preparation batch. Five or six TRBV segments, TRBV5-6, TRBV5-1 and TRBV20-1 among them, were found more frequent in patients than controls.

Researchers reported that TCR beta cDNA libraries carried unique molecular identifiers. TCRdb reanalysed the PCR reads using MiXCR and keeps one entry per CDR3 protein. The table records 600,000 to 750,000 distinct CDR3 sequences, about 60% of them present only once. This CDR3 is built from 12 residues. CDR1 SGHRS and CDR2 YFSETQ come from the germline V gene. Between the trimmed V and J ends, which lost 8 bases and 3 bases, there was a span of 10 bases. V gene TRBV5-1 combines with J gene TRBJ2-3; weak D call: TRBD2 (7 bases). The sequencing input was blood. The sequence was collected from a girl aged 2 to 9 with multiple sclerosis. The DNA for the CDR3 is TGCGCCAGGGGGGGGGCAACAGATACGCAGTATTTT. As protein: CARGGATDTQYF.